This T cell receptor beta chain appears in the sequencing data of a study of graft-versus-host responses after intestinal transplantation. Study background: Isolated intestinal, liver-intestinal, or multivisceral transplants had been given to the recipients. Recipients uniformly received anti-thymocyte globulin induction, followed by tacrolimus and steroids for around 3 years. Whole-study findings and limits: Researchers found GvH clones in recipient marrow, and some showed up first in ileum or blood. Early after transplant, HvG declines were associated with peak levels of circulating GvH clones.

TCRdb keeps only in-frame clones here, not all; method: immunoSEQ multiplex PCR. This table has about 93,000 clones, around 93% appearing once. The CDR3 loop spans 14 amino acids. The germline V gene has CDR1 MNHEY and CDR2 SMNVEV (reference sequence). V dropped 4 bases and J dropped 4 bases, with 11 bases sitting between them. Of note for this clone: Antigen unknown.

The V and J genes are TRBV27 and TRBJ1-5; perhaps TRBD1 as D (5 bases). The material was unstimulated CD8+ T cells sorted from spleen or lymph node cells, obtained before intestinal transplant. The receptor was isolated from a human donor who received an intestinal transplant. The CDR3 nucleotides are TGTGCCAGCAGTTCGTTCCCAGGGAATCAGCCCCAGCATTTT. Translating gives CASSSFPGNQPQHF.